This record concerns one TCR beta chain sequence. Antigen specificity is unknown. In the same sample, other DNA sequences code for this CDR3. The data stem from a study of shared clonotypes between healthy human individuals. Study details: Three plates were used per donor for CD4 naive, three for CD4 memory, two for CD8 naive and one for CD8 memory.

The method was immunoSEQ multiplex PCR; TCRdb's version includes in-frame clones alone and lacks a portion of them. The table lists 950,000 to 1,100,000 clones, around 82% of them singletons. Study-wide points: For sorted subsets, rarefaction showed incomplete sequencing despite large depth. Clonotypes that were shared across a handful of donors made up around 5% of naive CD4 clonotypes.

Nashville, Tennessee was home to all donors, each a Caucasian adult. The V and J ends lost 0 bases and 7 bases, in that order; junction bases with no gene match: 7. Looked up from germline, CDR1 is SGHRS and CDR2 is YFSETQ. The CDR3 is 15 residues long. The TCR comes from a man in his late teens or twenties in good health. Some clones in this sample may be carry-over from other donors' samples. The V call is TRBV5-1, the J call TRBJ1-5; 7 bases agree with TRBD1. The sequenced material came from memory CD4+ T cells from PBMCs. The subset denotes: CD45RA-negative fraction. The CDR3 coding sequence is TGCGCCAGCAGCTTGGCACCAGGGGGAGAACAGCCCCAGCATTTT. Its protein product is CASSLAPGGEQPQHF.